What follows is one T cell receptor beta chain and its context. What it binds is unknown. Trimming stripped 5 bases from V and 2 bases from J, with 12 bases between. Germline assignment: CDR1 DFQATT and CDR2 SNEGSKA (reference sequence). This CDR3 contains 13 residues. Combining a sample-barcoded 5' primer with a J-beta primer mix, a second PCR ran for roughly 6 to 11 cycles. From the 5' RACE reads, TCRdb called clonotypes with MiXCR, one entry per CDR3 protein. Of about 1.5 million distinct CDR3 sequences in the sample, approximately 39% were seen once. There were at least 5.5 micrograms of total RNA extracted from every sample. This sample was included in a study of blood T cells in healthy people across ages. The study's findings and limits: The recorded TCR beta diversity per million T cells decreased in a roughly linear manner with age. Both naive CD4+ cell counts and diversity were greater in long-lived donors than in aged donors.

The specimen sequenced was blood. J is TRBJ1-1 and V is TRBV20-1; TRBD1 might be the D (6 bases). This TCR came from a woman in her late teens or twenties in good health. The CDR3 nucleotides are TGCAGTGCTGCGGCGGACAGTAACACTGAAGCTTTCTTT. Translated: CSAAADSNTEAFF.